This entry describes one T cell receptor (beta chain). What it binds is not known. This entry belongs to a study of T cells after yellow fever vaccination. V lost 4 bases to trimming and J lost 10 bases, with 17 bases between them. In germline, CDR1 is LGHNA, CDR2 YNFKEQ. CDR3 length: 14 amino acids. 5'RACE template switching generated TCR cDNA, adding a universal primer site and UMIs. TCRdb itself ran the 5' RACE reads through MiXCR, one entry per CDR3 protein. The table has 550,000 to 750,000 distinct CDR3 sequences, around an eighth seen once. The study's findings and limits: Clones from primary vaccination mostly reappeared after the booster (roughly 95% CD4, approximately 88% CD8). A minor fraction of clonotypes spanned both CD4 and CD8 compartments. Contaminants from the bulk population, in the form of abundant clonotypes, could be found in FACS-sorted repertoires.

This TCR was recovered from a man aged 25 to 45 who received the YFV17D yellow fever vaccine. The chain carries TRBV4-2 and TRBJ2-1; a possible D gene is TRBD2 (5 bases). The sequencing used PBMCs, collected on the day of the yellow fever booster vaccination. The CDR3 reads CASSLGLLCWEQFF. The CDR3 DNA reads TGTGCCAGCAGCCTCGGACTCCTCTGCTGGGAGCAGTTCTTC.